The present T cell receptor beta chain was sequenced within a study of graft-versus-host responses after intestinal transplantation. With respect to this clone: Its cognate antigen is unknown.

The graft tissue was processed, and this released both intraepithelial and lamina propria lymphocytes. Measured with immunoSEQ multiplex PCR; TCRdb has only the in-frame clones, and not every one. This table has 13,000 or so clones, 70% to 75% appearing once. V dropped 5 bases and J dropped 5 bases, with 17 bases sitting between them. The germline gives CDR1 SGHRS, CDR2 YFSETQ. The CDR3 has 15 amino acids. Study outcomes and limitations: Investigators detected GvH clones in recipient marrow, with some emerging earlier in ileum or blood. The presence of high graft-versus-host to host-versus-graft clonal ratios in allografts characterized patients with graft-donor T cell macrochimerism.

This sequence joins TRBV5-1 and TRBJ2-1; D perhaps matches TRBD1 (6 bases). The TCR sequence derives from a human patient who received an intestinal transplant, so some T cells may come from the graft donor. The source was ileum tissue, collected 16 days after intestinal transplant. The CDR3 spells CASRLTGGSDNEQFF. CDR3 bases: TGCGCCAGCAGGCTGACAGGAGGCTCAGACAATGAGCAGTTCTTC.